A few counts support the clone carrying this TCR beta chain. This CDR3 has 16 amino acids. Trimming left V 3 bases short and J 5 bases short, with 20 bases between. Per germline, CDR1 SGDLS and CDR2 YYNGEE. The sample comes from a study of CD8 T cells in ankylosing spondylitis. TCRdb itself ran the 5' RACE reads through MiXCR, one entry per CDR3 protein. The repertoire holds some 200,000 distinct CDR3 sequences, with more than 10% as singletons. This chain connects TRBV9 to TRBJ2-5, with D uncertain. Source material: blood, either unsorted or a sorted T cell fraction (not recorded which). The origin of this receptor is a male donor with ankylosing spondylitis or in good health (not recorded which). The CDR3 is CASSAVETRRGETQYF. The DNA of the CDR3 is TGTGCCAGCAGCGCAGTAGAGACCCGCCGTGGGGAGACCCAGTACTTC.